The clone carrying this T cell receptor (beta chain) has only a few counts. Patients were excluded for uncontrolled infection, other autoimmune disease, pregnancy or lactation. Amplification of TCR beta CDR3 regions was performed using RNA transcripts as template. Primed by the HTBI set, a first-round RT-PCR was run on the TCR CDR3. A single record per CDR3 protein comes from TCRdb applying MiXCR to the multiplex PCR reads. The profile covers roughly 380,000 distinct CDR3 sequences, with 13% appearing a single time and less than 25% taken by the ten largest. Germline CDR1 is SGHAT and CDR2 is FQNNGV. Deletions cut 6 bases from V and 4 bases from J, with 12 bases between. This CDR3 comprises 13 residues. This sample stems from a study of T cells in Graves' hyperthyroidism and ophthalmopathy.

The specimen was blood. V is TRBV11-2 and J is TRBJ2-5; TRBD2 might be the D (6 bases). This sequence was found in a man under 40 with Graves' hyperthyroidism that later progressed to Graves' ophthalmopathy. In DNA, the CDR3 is TGTGCCAGCAGACGGGACTTACGAGAGACCCAGTACTTC. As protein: CASRRDLRETQYF. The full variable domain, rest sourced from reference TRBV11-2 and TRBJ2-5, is EAGVAQSPRYKIIEKRQSVAFWCNPISGHATLYWYQQILGQGPKLLIQFQNNGVVDDSQLPKDRFSAERLKGVDSTLKIQPAKLEDSAVYLCASRRDLRETQYFGPGTRLLVL.